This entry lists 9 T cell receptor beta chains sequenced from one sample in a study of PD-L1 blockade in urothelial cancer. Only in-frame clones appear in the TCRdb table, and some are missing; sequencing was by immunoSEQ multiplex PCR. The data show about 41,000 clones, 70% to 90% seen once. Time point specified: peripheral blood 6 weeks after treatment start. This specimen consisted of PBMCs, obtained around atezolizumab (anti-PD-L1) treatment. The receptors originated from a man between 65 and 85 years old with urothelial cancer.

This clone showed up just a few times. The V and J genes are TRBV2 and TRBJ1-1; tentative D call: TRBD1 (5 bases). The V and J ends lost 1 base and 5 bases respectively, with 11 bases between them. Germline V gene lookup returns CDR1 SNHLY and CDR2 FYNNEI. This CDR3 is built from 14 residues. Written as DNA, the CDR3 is TGTGCCAGCAGTGAAGGGGGGGTAGGAACTGAAGCTTTCTTT. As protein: CASSEGGVGTEAFF.

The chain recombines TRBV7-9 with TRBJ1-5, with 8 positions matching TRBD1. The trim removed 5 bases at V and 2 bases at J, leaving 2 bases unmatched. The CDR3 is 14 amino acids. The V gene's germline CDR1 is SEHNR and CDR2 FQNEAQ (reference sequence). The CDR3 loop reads CASSAQGGNQPQHF. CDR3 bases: TGTGCCAGCAGCGCACAGGGGGGCAATCAGCCCCAGCATTTT. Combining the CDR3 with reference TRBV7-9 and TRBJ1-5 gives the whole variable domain DTGVSQNPRHKITKRGQNVTFRCDPISEHNRLYWYRQTLGQGPEFLTYFQNEAQLEKSRLLSDRFSAERPKGSFSTLEIQRTEQGDSAMYLCASSAQGGNQPQHFGDGTRLSIL.

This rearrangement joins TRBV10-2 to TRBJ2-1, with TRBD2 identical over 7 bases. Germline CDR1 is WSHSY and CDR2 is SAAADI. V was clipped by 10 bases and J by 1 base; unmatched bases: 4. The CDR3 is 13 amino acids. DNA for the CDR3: TGCGCCACCGGAGCGGGGTCCTACAATGAGCAGTTCTTC. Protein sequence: CATGAGSYNEQFF.

This CDR3 is CASSPQTGLNYGYTF. The CDR3 DNA follows: TGTGCCAGCAGCCCTCAGACAGGGCTTAACTATGGCTACACCTTC. This chain uses TRBV13 with TRBJ1-2; 7 bases align to TRBD1. The CDR3 has 15 amino acids. V dropped 5 bases and J dropped 1; count of bases not matched to a gene: 7. Germline V gene sequence: CDR1 PRHDT, CDR2 FYEKMQ (reference sequence).

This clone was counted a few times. The CDR3 DNA is TGCGCCAGCAGCTTGGGGGGACTAGCGGGAGTAGAGACCCAGTACTTC. It is translated as CASSLGGLAGVETQYF. This rearrangement joins TRBV5-1 to TRBJ2-5; TRBD2 aligns across 14 bases. CDR3 length: 16 amino acids. The ends lost 0 bases at V and 4 bases at J; junction bases unmatched: 2. Germline V gene lookup returns CDR1 SGHRS and CDR2 YFSETQ.

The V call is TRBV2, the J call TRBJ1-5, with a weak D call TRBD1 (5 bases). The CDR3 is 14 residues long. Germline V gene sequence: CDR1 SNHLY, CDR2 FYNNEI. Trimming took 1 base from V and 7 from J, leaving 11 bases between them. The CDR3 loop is CASSEGSRGQPQHF. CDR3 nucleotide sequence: TGTGCCAGCAGTGAAGGATCAAGGGGCCAGCCCCAGCATTTT.

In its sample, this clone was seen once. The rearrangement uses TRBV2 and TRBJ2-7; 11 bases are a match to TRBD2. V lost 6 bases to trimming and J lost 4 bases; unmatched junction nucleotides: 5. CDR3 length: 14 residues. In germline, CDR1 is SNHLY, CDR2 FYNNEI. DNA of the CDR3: TGTGCCAGCAGCCCGGGACTAGCGGCGTACGAGCAGTACTTC. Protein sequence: CASSPGLAAYEQYF.

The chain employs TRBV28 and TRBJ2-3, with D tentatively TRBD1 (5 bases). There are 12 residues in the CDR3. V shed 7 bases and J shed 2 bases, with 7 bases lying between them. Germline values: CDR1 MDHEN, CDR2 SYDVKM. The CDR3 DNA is TGTGCCAGCACAGGGTCCACAGATACGCAGTATTTT. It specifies CASTGSTDTQYF.

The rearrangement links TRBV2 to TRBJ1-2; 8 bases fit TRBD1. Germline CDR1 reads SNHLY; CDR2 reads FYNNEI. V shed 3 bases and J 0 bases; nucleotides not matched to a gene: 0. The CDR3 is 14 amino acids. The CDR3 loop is CASSEGQANYGYTF. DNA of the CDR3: TGTGCCAGCAGTGAGGGACAGGCTAACTATGGCTACACCTTC.